The rows below give T cell receptor beta chains drawn from one sample of a study of OX40 agonist ivuxolimab in advanced cancers. Profiled with immunoSEQ multiplex PCR; TCRdb holds only in-frame clones, not every one. The profile covers approximately 86,000 clones, with about 86% appearing a single time and approximately 6.5% taken by the ten largest. The sequenced sample was CD4+ or CD8+ T cells sorted from blood, obtained in a trial of the OX40 agonist ivuxolimab. Source of these receptors: an adult with an advanced solid tumor such as melanoma, head and neck, liver or kidney cancer. Both conserved end residues are part of each CDR3. A D gene is named only where the DNA matches it firmly. Not every row has a clone size; where given, it reads once, few, many or a size class.

DNA,CDR3,D,length,J,V,size
TGTGCCATCAGTGACTACTTGCTAGCTGAGCAGTACTTC,CAISDYLLAEQYF,NA,13,TRBJ2-7,TRBV10-3,once
TGCGCCAGCAGCCCACTAGGGCGGCAAGAGACCCAGTACTTC,CASSPLGRQETQYF,NA,14,TRBJ2-5,TRBV5-1,NA
TGTGCCAGCTCACCACCAACAGGGGTGAACTATGGCTACACCTTC,CASSPPTGVNYGYTF,TRBD1,15,TRBJ1-2,TRBV18,NA
TGTGCCAGCAGCAAAATGGGGACAGGCTTAAATGAGCAGTTCTTC,CASSKMGTGLNEQFF,TRBD1,15,TRBJ2-1,TRBV6-5,NA
TGTGCCAGTAGGAGCAGGGTGGACTATGGCTACACCTTC,CASRSRVDYGYTF,NA,13,TRBJ1-2,TRBV19,few
TGCGCCAGCAGCCAAGATCGACTCAGCTCCTACGAGCAGTACTTC,CASSQDRLSSYEQYF,NA,15,TRBJ2-7,TRBV4-3,NA
TGTGCCAGCAGCTTGGCCCCGTTTTCACTAAAAGGTGAAGCTTTCTTT,CASSLAPFSLKGEAFF,NA,16,TRBJ1-1,TRBV5-4,NA
TGTGCCAGCAGCGAAACCGGGACACGGAATCAGCCCCAGCATTTT,CASSETGTRNQPQHF,NA,15,TRBJ1-5,TRBV11-2,NA
TGTGCCAGCCAAAATCTGGCTATCTCTGGGGCCAACGTCCTGACTTTC,CASQNLAISGANVLTF,NA,16,TRBJ2-6,TRBV5-8,NA
TGTGCCAGCAGCTCAAGAGCCCTCGACACAGATACGCAGTATTTT,CASSSRALDTDTQYF,NA,15,TRBJ2-3,TRBV11-3,NA
TGTGCCAGCAGTGAAGAGGTCCCGGCCACTGAAGCTTTCTTT,CASSEEVPATEAFF,NA,14,TRBJ1-1,TRBV6-1,NA
TGTGCCAGCAGCTTCATGGATCTTTACAATGAGCAGTTCTTC,CASSFMDLYNEQFF,NA,14,TRBJ2-1,TRBV7-9,NA